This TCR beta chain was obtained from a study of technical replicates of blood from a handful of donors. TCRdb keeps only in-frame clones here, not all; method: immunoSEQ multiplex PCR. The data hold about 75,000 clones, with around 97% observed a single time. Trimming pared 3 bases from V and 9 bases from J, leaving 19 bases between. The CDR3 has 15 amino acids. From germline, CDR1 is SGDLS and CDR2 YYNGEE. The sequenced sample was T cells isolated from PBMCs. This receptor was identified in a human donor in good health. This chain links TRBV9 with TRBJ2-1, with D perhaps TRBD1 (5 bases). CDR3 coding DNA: TGTGCCAGCAGCGAGTCTGACTGGGGCTACGGTGAGCAGTTCTTC. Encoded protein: CASSESDWGYGEQFF.